This entry features one TCR beta chain sequence. This record comes from a study of blood T cell repertoires in COVID-19. In the study overall: The analysed material was cDNA or gDNA that came from T cells, B-cell-depleted T cells, or PBMCs.

Here immunoSEQ multiplex PCR was the method, and the copy in TCRdb shows in-frame clones only, minus some. The data show 300,000 to 450,000 clones, 89% seen once. Seattle patient enrollment occurred during active infection, with longitudinal follow-up thereafter. Germline CDR1 is SGHTA and CDR2 is FQGNSA. V trimming: 5 bases; J trimming: 1 base; junction bases outside the gene matches: 5. The CDR3 runs to 15 residues. Specimen: peripheral blood. This clonotype originated in a woman aged 25-40 years with COVID-19, enrolled during active disease. The chain combines TRBV7-2 with TRBJ1-1; 9 bases fit TRBD1. The CDR3 DNA is TGTGCCAGCAGCCCCAGGACAGGGGCGAACACTGAAGCTTTCTTT. This translates into CASSPRTGANTEAFF.